This T cell receptor beta chain stems from a study of T cell repertoires in cytomegalovirus infection. Study-wide findings and caveats: CMV-specific TCR beta clonotypes restricted by HLA-C dominated the ex vivo response.

In the case of this clonotype: Its antigen is not identified.

TCRdb independently ran MiXCR on the reads; one entry per CDR3 protein. The data hold 150,000 to 200,000 distinct CDR3 sequences, with 13% to 15% observed a single time. Germline assignment: CDR1 SGHAT and CDR2 FQNNGV. The V segment lost 5 bases and the J segment 3 bases; nucleotides outside the gene matches: 9. There are 15 residues in the CDR3. Sample: PBMCs. The gene calls are TRBV11-2 and TRBJ1-2, with 7 bases lining up with TRBD1. The sequence was obtained from a human donor in good health (CMV status not recorded). Some clones in this sample may be carry-over from other donors' samples. CDR3 sequence: CASSHYRGRDYGYTF. CDR3 nucleotides: TGTGCCAGCAGCCACTACAGGGGTCGAGACTATGGCTACACCTTC.